These T cell receptor beta chains were read from a single sample in a study of sequential checkpoint blockade in melanoma. Generated by immunoSEQ multiplex PCR, the TCRdb table keeps only in-frame clones and is missing some. The repertoire includes 20,000 or so clones, approximately 71% of them detected once, and around 19% sits in the top ten. This material consisted of CD8+ T cells sorted from blood (inferred from file names), taken from a patient given nivolumab and ipilimumab in sequence. The receptors were sampled from a human donor with melanoma. The CDR3 runs from the conserved cysteine through the conserved F or W. The D gene is left open where the match is weak. Expanded clones are given a class, and other clones once, few, many or no size at all.

CDR3aa	CDR3nt	d_gene	abundance	len	v_gene	j_gene
CASSLVGTGGGTDTQYF	TGTGCCAGCAGCTTAGTGGGGACAGGGGGCGGCACAGATACGCAGTATTTT	TRBD1	-	17	TRBV11-2	TRBJ2-3
CASSLASGVDTQYF	TGTGCCAGCAGCTTAGCGAGCGGGGTGGATACGCAGTATTTT	TRBD2	-	14	TRBV7-6	TRBJ2-3
CASSEWTPGGSNEQFF	TGTGCCAGCAGTGAATGGACCCCCGGGGGGTCCAATGAGCAGTTCTTC	TRBD2	-	16	TRBV2	TRBJ2-1
CASSPGQNTFEAFF	TGTGCCAGTAGTCCTGGACAGAATACTTTTGAAGCTTTCTTT	-	-	14	TRBV19	TRBJ1-1
CASTVTVREETQYF	TGTGCCAGTACCGTGACAGTGAGAGAAGAGACCCAGTACTTC	-	-	14	TRBV19	TRBJ2-5
CASSSRPGEQFF	TGTGCCAGCAGCTCCCGGCCGGGTGAGCAGTTCTTC	-	few	12	TRBV9	TRBJ2-1
CASSDSLDRQTYEQYF	TGTGCCAGCAGCGATAGTTTAGACAGGCAGACCTACGAGCAGTACTTC	-	few	16	TRBV7-2	TRBJ2-7
CASMPKPLGTQPQHF	TGTGCCAGCATGCCCAAACCCCTAGGAACTCAGCCCCAGCATTTT	-	-	15	TRBV6-6	TRBJ1-5
CASSIVLGMGQPQHF	TGTGCCAGTAGTATAGTCCTCGGGATGGGTCAGCCCCAGCATTTT	-	-	15	TRBV19	TRBJ1-5
CASSFRLGGTEAFF	TGTGCCAGCAGCTTCCGTTTGGGGGGCACTGAAGCTTTCTTT	-	few	14	TRBV7-8	TRBJ1-1
CASSQEGVGTEAFF	TGCGCCAGCAGCCAAGAGGGAGTTGGCACTGAAGCTTTCTTT	-	-	14	TRBV4-3	TRBJ1-1
CASSYQTSGQYF	TGTGCCAGCAGCTATCAGACTAGCGGGCAGTATTTT	TRBD2	-	12	TRBV5-4	TRBJ2-3
CASSQEPPGGLNEQFF	TGCGCCAGCAGCCAAGAACCCCCGGGGGGGCTTAATGAGCAGTTCTTC	TRBD2	few	16	TRBV4-1	TRBJ2-1
CASRPGQSGHEQFF	TGTGCCAGCAGGCCGGGACAGTCGGGGCATGAGCAGTTCTTC	TRBD1	-	14	TRBV9	TRBJ2-1
CASSRDRVNGYTF	TGTGCCAGCAGTCGGGACAGGGTTAATGGCTACACCTTC	TRBD1	once	13	TRBV28	TRBJ1-2
CASSVTWLAGYNEQFF	TGTGCCAGCAGCGTAACGTGGCTAGCGGGTTACAATGAGCAGTTCTTC	TRBD2	-	16	TRBV9	TRBJ2-1
CASSGTTGFYGYTF	TGTGCCAGCAGTGGTACGACAGGGTTCTATGGCTACACCTTC	TRBD1	-	14	TRBV6-1	TRBJ1-2
CASSAIDTTEAFF	TGTGCCAGCAGCGCCATTGACACCACTGAAGCTTTCTTT	-	-	13	TRBV7-9	TRBJ1-1
CASSASGGYSGTNYGYTF	TGTGCCAGCAGCGCTAGTGGGGGCTATAGTGGAACGAACTATGGCTACACCTTC	-	once	18	TRBV7-6	TRBJ1-2
CASSEWGPYGYTF	TGTGCCAGCAGTGAGTGGGGGCCCTATGGCTACACCTTC	-	-	13	TRBV2	TRBJ1-2
CASSWGRASYEQYF	TGTGCCAGCAGTTGGGGCAGGGCCTCCTACGAGCAGTACTTC	-	-	14	TRBV4-2	TRBJ2-7
CASSISGGHYEQYF	TGTGCCAGTAGTATATCTGGGGGCCATTACGAGCAGTACTTC	-	-	14	TRBV19	TRBJ2-7
CASANGRDTQYF	TGTGCCAGCGCAAACGGGAGAGATACGCAGTATTTT	-	-	12	TRBV5-4	TRBJ2-3
CASSFRDSYNEQFF	TGTGCCAGCAGCTTCCGGGACAGCTACAATGAGCAGTTCTTC	TRBD1	-	14	TRBV7-3	TRBJ2-1
CASSLRTDTQYF	TGTGCCAGCAGTCTTCGCACAGATACGCAGTATTTT	-	few	12	TRBV6-5	TRBJ2-3
CASSLTPQGHGYTF	TGTGCCAGCAGCTTAACGCCTCAGGGGCATGGCTACACCTTC	-	-	14	TRBV7-3	TRBJ1-2
CARRLAGTDTQYF	TGTGCCAGGCGACTAGCGGGCACAGATACGCAGTATTTT	TRBD2	-	13	TRBV5-3	TRBJ2-3
CASTRFSNQPQHF	TGTGCCAGTACCAGGTTTAGCAATCAGCCCCAGCATTTT	-	-	13	TRBV19	TRBJ1-5
CASSSPNRVYEQYF	TGTGCCAGCAGCTCCCCCAATCGGGTCTACGAGCAGTACTTC	-	-	14	TRBV7-9	TRBJ2-7
CASSQFTGDTQYF	TGCGCCAGCAGCCAATTTACAGGAGATACGCAGTATTTT	-	-	13	TRBV4-1	TRBJ2-3
CASTRLAGTGSSNEQFF	TGTGCCAGTACCAGACTAGCGGGGACTGGCTCCAGCAATGAGCAGTTCTTC	TRBD2	-	17	TRBV19	TRBJ2-1
CASSELGSETQYF	TGTGCCAGCAGTGAGTTAGGGAGTGAGACCCAGTACTTC	-	-	13	TRBV25-1	TRBJ2-5